What follows are 9 T cell receptor beta chains derived from one specimen sequenced in a study of tumor and adjacent non-tumor tissue in lung cancer. This sample's RNA came from whole unsorted tissue. More than 3 cm separated this lung sample from the edge of the tumor. Three rounds of nested PCR, following a modified ARM-PCR protocol, produced the TCRbeta library. Using its own MiXCR run on the multiplex PCR reads, TCRdb lists one record per CDR3 protein. This table holds 55,000 to 65,000 distinct CDR3 sequences, around 61% found once. Sequenced material: distant non-tumor lung tissue. The receptors were sampled from an older man with non-small cell lung cancer.

Many counts were recorded for this clonotype. This chain uses TRBV4-1 with TRBJ2-2; weak D call: TRBD1 (6 bases). This CDR3 is 17 amino acids long. Germline CDR1 MGHRA, CDR2 YSYEKL. V was shortened by 0 bases and J by 7 bases, with 18 bases between the two germline ends. The CDR3 coding sequence is TGCGCCAGCAGCCAAGATGGGTATTCCCAGGGGAACGGGGAGCTGTTTTTT. Encoded protein: CASSQDGYSQGNGELFF.

This clonotype has at least ten counts. The chain couples TRBV20-1 to TRBJ1-2, with D perhaps matching TRBD1 (6 bases). Germline CDR1 DFQATT, CDR2 SNEGSKA (reference sequence). This CDR3 has 12 amino acids. V lost 5 bases to trimming and J lost 5 bases, with 12 bases between them. The CDR3 protein is CSASTGPYGYTF. CDR3 DNA sequence: TGCAGTGCTTCGACAGGTCCTTATGGCTACACCTTC.

Of note for this clonotype: Relative to the germline gene, one junction end is altered; a read error may explain this. The chain carries TRBV4-2 and TRBJ2-6; 9 nucleotides line up with TRBD1. This CDR3 contains 16 residues. Germline V lookup: CDR1 LGHNA, CDR2 YNFKEQ. The DNA of the CDR3 is TGTGCCAGCAGCCCTACAGGGGGCTCTGGTGCCAACGTCCCGACTTTC. The encoded protein is CASSPTGGSGANVPTF.

This chain joins TRBV4-1 and TRBJ1-5; D may be TRBD1 (5 bases). The CDR3 extends over 16 amino acids. Germline CDR1 is MGHRA and CDR2 is YSYEKL. V dropped 3 bases and J dropped 4 bases, with 16 bases sitting between them. The CDR3 loop is CASSHRAAGGNQPQHF. The CDR3 region has the DNA TGCGCCAGCAGCCATCGGGCAGCGGGGGGGAATCAGCCCCAGCATTTT.

This clonotype was counted ten times or more. V gene TRBV12-3 or TRBV12-4 combines with J gene TRBJ2-1; 12 nucleotides match TRBD2. Trimming at V came to 6 bases and at J to 7 bases, leaving 7 bases not matched to a gene. There are 15 residues in the CDR3. The CDR3 DNA follows: TGTGCCAGCAGGCGACTAGCGGGGGTGGGGAATGAGCAGTTCTTC. Protein product: CASRRLAGVGNEQFF.

This clonotype occurred once. A clone one base away is much larger, so this may be a read error. This chain connects TRBV4-1 to TRBJ2-7; 7 nucleotides line up with TRBD1. V lost 5 bases and J lost 2; bases outside the gene matches: 9. This CDR3 region has 15 residues. Per the germline V gene, CDR1 is MGHRA and CDR2 is YSYEKL. The DNA of the CDR3 is TGCGCCAGCAGCTCTTCACCGGGACAGCCCTACGAGCAGTACTTC. This codes for CASSSSPGQPYEQYF.

This clonotype has at least ten counts. The chain carries TRBV6-5 and TRBJ2-4; tentatively, D is TRBD1 or TRBD2 (7 bases each). The CDR3 has 14 residues. Per germline, CDR1 MNHEY and CDR2 SVGAGI. Between the trimmed V and J ends, which lost 10 bases and 0 bases, there was a span of 13 bases. The CDR3 coding sequence is TGTGCCACCTCAGGGGGGGGAGCCAAAAACATTCAGTACTTC. It translates to CATSGGGAKNIQYF.

About this clonotype: A clone one base away is much larger, so this may be a read error. The chain combines TRBV5-1 with TRBJ2-1; 7 bases agree with TRBD1. The germline V gene encodes CDR1 SGHRS and CDR2 YFSETQ. J lost 3 bases, V lost 4 bases, and 7 bases had no gene match. The CDR3 has 15 residues. The CDR3: CASSGGQPLYNEQFF. The CDR3 region has the DNA TGCGCCAGCAGCGGGGGACAGCCCCTCTACAATGAGCAGTTCTTC.

As concerns this clonotype: A much larger clone sits a single nucleotide away, making a read error possible. V gene TRBV30 combines with J gene TRBJ2-7; D is ambiguous. This CDR3 has 14 amino acids. With 3 bases removed from V and 0 bases from J, the gap between germline ends came to 12 bases. Germline lookup yields CDR1 GTSNPN and CDR2 SVGIG (reference sequence). CDR3 in amino acids: CAWSTDPNSYEQYF. The CDR3 DNA reads as TGTGCCTGGAGCACGGACCCGAACTCCTACGAGCAGTACTTC. Full variable domain (outside the CDR3, taken from reference TRBV30 and TRBJ2-7): SQTIHQWPATLVQPVGSPLSLECTVEGTSNPNLYWYRQAAGRGLQLLFYSVGIGQISSEVPQNLSASRPQDRQFILSSKKLLLSDSGFYLCAWSTDPNSYEQYFGPGTRLTVT.